The sequence of this TCR beta chain was determined in a study of blood T cell repertoires in COVID-19. Across the study: Acute and convalescent COVID-19 samples came from the United States, Italy and Spain. Sample material is recorded as cDNA or gDNA derived from T cells, B-cell-depleted T cells, or PBMCs.

Original handling: Reference gene primer amplification gave nucleated cell count estimates. Here immunoSEQ multiplex PCR was the method, and the copy in TCRdb shows in-frame clones only, minus some. The DNA gave D and trimming, while V, J and clone size come from that table. The sample shows some 150,000 clones, approximately 80% of them seen only once. After removal of 6 bases from V and 2 bases from J, the junction contained 7 bases not matched to a gene. The germline CDR1 and CDR2 sequences are LNHDA and SQIVND (reference sequence). The CDR3 is made up of 15 amino acids. The V call is TRBV19, the J call TRBJ2-5; 9 bases fit TRBD1. Sequencing used peripheral blood. This sequence originates from a human donor in a cohort sampled during active COVID-19. The chain's CDR3 is CASRRWDRAQETQYF. The CDR3 DNA sequence: TGTGCCAGTAGGAGGTGGGACAGGGCGCAAGAGACCCAGTACTTC.